This T cell receptor (beta chain) was documented in a study of CD8 T cells in ankylosing spondylitis. The study's findings and limits: Disease-linked clones displayed a CD8+ phenotype and appeared relatively rarely in peripheral blood. Enrichment of disease-linked clones was reportedly significant in matched ankylosing spondylitis synovial fluid. In the blood and synovial fluid of reactive arthritis, some motif variants had been previously reported.

This clonotype was observed many times. The antigen is not known. TCR beta libraries were made by quantitative 5'-RACE with molecular barcodes. Each CDR3 protein gets one entry after TCRdb re-called the 5' RACE reads with MiXCR. The top ten clones hold about 3% of a sample with 200,000 to 250,000 distinct CDR3 sequences, 10% to 13% of them seen once. The CDR3 has 14 amino acids. V was pared by 1 base and J by 0 bases, with 8 bases between. Germline V gives CDR1 SGHRS, CDR2 YFSETQ. Input material: blood, either unsorted or a sorted T cell fraction (not recorded which). This chain connects TRBV5-1 to TRBJ2-7; D is ambiguous. This clonotype was sampled from a male donor with ankylosing spondylitis or in good health (not recorded which). CDR3 loop: CASSLSWSSYEQYF. In DNA form, the CDR3 reads TGCGCCAGCAGCTTGTCCTGGAGCTCCTACGAGCAGTACTTC.